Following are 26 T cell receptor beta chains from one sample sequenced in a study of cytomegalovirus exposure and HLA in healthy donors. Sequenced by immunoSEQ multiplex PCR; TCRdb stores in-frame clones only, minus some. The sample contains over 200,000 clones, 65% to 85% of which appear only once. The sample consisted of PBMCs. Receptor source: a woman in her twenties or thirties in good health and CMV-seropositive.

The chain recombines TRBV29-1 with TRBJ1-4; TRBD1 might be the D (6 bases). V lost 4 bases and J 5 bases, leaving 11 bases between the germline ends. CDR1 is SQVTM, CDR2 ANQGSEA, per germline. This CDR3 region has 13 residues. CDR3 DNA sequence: TGCAGCGTTGGAGGGGGTTCAAATGAAAAACTGTTTTTT. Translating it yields CSVGGGSNEKLFF.

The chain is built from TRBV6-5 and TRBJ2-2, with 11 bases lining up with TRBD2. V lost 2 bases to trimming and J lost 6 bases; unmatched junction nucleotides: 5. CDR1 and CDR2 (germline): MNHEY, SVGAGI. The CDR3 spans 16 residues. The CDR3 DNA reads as TGTGCCAGCAGTTACGTCGGGACTAGCGGTTCCGGGGAGCTGTTTTTT. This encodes CASSYVGTSGSGELFF.

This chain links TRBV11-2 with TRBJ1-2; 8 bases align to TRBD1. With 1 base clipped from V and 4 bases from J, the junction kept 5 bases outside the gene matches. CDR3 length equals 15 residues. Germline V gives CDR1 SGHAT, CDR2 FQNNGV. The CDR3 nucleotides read TGTGCCAGCAGCTTAGTTGGACAGGGCTCCTATGGCTACACCTTC. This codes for CASSLVGQGSYGYTF. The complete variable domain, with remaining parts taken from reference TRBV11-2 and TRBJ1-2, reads EAGVAQSPRYKIIEKRQSVAFWCNPISGHATLYWYQQILGQGPKLLIQFQNNGVVDDSQLPKDRFSAERLKGVDSTLKIQPAKLEDSAVYLCASSLVGQGSYGYTFGSGTRLTVV.

In nucleotides, the CDR3 is TGTGCCAGTAGTATGGGGCCGCCGGCGGGTGGCTACACCTTC. This translates into CASSMGPPAGGYTF. This sequence joins TRBV19 and TRBJ1-2; maybe TRBD1 (5 bases). In germline, CDR1 is LNHDA, CDR2 SQIVND (reference sequence). The length of the CDR3 is 14 residues. Deletions cut 3 bases from V and 7 bases from J, with 15 bases between.

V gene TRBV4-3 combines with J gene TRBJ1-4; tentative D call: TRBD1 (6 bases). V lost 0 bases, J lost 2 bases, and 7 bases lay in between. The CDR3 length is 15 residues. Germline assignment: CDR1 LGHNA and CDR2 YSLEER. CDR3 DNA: TGCGCCAGCAGCCAAGAGGGGGCTACTAATGAAAAACTGTTTTTT. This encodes CASSQEGATNEKLFF.

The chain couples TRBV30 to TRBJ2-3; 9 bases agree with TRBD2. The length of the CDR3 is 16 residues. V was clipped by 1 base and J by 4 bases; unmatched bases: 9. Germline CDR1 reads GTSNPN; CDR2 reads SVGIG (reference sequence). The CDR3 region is CAWSGGGRASADTQYF. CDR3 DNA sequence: TGTGCCTGGAGTGGAGGCGGGAGGGCCTCAGCAGATACGCAGTATTTT.

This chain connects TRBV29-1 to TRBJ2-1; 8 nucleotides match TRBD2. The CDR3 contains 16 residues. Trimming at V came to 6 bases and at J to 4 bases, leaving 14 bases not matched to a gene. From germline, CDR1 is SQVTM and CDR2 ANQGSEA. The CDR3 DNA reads TGCAGCGTCGAGGGGTCTAGCGGGCCTAATTACAATGAGCAGTTCTTC. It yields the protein CSVEGSSGPNYNEQFF.

CDR3 in DNA: TGTGCCTGGAGCATGGACTCCTACAATGAGCAGTTCTTC. Protein sequence: CAWSMDSYNEQFF. The rearrangement joins TRBV30 to TRBJ2-1; D ambiguous. With 3 bases removed from V and 0 bases from J, the gap between germline ends came to 6 bases. The CDR3 sequence is 13 residues long. Germline values: CDR1 GTSNPN, CDR2 SVGIG (reference sequence).

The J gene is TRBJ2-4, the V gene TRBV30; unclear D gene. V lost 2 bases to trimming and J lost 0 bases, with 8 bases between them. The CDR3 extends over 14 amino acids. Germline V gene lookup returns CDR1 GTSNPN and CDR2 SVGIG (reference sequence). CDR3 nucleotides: TGTGCCTGGAGTTCTCAACTAGCCAAAAACATTCAGTACTTC. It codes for CAWSSQLAKNIQYF.

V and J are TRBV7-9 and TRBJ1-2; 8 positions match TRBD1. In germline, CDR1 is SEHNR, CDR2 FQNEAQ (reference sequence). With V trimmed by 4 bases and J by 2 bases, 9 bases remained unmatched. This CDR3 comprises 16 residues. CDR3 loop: CASSWTRGRTNYGYTF. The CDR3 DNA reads TGTGCCAGCAGCTGGACCAGGGGGCGAACCAACTATGGCTACACCTTC.

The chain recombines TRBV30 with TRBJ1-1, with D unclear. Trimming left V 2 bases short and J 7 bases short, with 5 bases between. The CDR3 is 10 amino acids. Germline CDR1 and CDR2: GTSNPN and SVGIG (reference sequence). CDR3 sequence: CAWSKDEAFF. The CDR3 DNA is TGTGCCTGGAGTAAGGATGAAGCTTTCTTT.

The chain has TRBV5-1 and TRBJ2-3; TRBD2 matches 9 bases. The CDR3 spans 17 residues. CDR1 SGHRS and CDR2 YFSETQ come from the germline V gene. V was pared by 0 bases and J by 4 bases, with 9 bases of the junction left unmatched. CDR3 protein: CASSLESAGGPADTQYF. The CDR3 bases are TGCGCCAGCAGCTTGGAGTCGGCGGGAGGGCCTGCAGATACGCAGTATTTT.

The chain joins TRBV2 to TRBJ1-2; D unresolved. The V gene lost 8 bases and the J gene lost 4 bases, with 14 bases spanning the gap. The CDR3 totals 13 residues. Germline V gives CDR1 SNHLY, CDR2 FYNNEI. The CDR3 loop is CASLNGRGYGYTF. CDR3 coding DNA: TGTGCCAGCCTGAACGGCCGGGGCTATGGCTACACCTTC.

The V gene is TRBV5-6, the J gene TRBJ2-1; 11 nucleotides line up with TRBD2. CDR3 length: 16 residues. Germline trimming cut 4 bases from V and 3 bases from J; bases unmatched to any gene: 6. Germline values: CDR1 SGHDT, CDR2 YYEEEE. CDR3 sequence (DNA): TGTGCCAGCAGCCCCAAGACTAGCGGGAACTACAATGAGCAGTTCTTC. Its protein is CASSPKTSGNYNEQFF.

CDR3 nucleotide sequence: TGTGCCAGCGGGGGACAGGCACCCGACTACGAGCAGTACTTC. This translates into CASGGQAPDYEQYF. This sequence joins TRBV7-9 and TRBJ2-7; 8 bases line up with TRBD1. CDR1 SEHNR and CDR2 FQNEAQ come from the germline V gene (reference sequence). The CDR3 consists of 14 residues. The ends lost 8 bases at V and 3 bases at J; junction bases unmatched: 9.

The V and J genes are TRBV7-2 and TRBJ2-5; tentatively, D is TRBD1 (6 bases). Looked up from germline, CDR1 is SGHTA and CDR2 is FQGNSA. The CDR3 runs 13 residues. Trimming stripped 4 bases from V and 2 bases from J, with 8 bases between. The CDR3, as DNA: TGTGCCAGCAGCTCGGACAGACAAGAGACCCAGTACTTC. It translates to CASSSDRQETQYF.

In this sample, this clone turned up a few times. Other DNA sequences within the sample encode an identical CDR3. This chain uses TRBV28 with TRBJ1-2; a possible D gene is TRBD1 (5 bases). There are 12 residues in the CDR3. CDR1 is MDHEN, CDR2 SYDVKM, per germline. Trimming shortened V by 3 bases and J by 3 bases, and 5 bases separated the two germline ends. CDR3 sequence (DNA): TGTGCCAGCAGTTTGGGGGACTATGGCTACACCTTC. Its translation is CASSLGDYGYTF.

The DNA for the CDR3 is TGTGCCAGCAGTTACCTCGGACGGAACTATGGCTACACCTTC. Protein: CASSYLGRNYGYTF. This chain connects TRBV6-5 to TRBJ1-2; D call uncertain. V was cut by 2 bases and J by 2 bases, with 9 bases left in between. Germline CDR1 and CDR2: MNHEY and SVGAGI. The CDR3 spans 14 residues.

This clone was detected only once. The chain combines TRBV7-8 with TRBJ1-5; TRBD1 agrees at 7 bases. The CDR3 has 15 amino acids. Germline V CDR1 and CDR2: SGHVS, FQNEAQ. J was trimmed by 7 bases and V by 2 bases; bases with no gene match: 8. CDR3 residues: CASSLSTGQWQPQHF. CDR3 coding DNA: TGTGCCAGCAGCTTATCGACAGGGCAATGGCAGCCCCAGCATTTT.

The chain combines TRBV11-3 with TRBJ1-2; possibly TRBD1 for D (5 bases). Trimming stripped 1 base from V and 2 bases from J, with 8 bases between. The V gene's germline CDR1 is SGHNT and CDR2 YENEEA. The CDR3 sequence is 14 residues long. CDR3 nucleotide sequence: TGTGCCAGCAGCTTAGGAGGGACGAACTATGGCTACACCTTC. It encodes CASSLGGTNYGYTF.

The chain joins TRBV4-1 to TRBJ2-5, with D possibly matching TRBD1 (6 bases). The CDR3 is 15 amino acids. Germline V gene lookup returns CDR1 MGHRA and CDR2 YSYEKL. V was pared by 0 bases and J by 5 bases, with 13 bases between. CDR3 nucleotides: TGCGCCAGCAGCCAAGAACCGCCCCAGGGGGAGACCCAGTACTTC. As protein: CASSQEPPQGETQYF.

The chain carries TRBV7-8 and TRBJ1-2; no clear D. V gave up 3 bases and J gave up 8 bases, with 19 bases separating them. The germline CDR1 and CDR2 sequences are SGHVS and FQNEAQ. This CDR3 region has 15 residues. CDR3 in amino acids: CASSLRAAATGGYTF. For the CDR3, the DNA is TGTGCCAGCAGCTTGCGGGCGGCAGCGACTGGGGGCTACACCTTC.

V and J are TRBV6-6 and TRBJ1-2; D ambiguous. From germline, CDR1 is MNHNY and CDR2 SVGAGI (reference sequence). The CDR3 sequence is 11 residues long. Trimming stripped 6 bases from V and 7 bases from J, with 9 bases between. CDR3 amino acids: CASRRTGGYTF. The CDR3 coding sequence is TGTGCCAGCAGGCGGACGGGTGGCTACACCTTC.

The CDR3 DNA follows: TGCAGTGCCCCAAGGGGGGATGGCTACACCTTC. It encodes CSAPRGDGYTF. The chain carries TRBV20-1 and TRBJ1-2; maybe TRBD1 (6 bases). This CDR3 spans 11 amino acids. The germline CDR1 and CDR2 sequences are DFQATT and SNEGSKA (reference sequence). V shed 6 bases and J shed 6 bases, with 11 bases lying between them.

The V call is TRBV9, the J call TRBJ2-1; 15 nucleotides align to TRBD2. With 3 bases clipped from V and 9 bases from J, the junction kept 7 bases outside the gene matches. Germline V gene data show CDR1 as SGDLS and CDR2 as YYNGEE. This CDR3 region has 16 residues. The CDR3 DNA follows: TGTGCCAGCAGCGCTCCGGGACTAGCGGGGGGAGGTGAGCAGTTCTTC. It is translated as CASSAPGLAGGGEQFF.

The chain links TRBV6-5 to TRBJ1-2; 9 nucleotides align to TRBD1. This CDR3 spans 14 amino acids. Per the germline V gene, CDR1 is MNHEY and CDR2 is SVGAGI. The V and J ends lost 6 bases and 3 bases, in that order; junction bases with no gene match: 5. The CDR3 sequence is CASRGGQGDYGYTF. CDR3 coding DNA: TGTGCCAGCAGGGGGGGACAGGGAGACTATGGCTACACCTTC.